One sample yielded the 27 T cell receptor beta chains listed below, sequenced in a study of STAT5B mutations in CD4+ large granular lymphocyte leukemia. TCRdb's copy holds only in-frame clones and misses some; the assay was immunoSEQ multiplex PCR. The data show about 33,000 clones, with roughly 76% seen just once and 4.4% held by the top ten. What was sequenced was CD4+ T cells from blood buffy coats. These receptors all stem from a human donor in good health.

The gene calls are TRBV7-9 and TRBJ1-4, with D possibly matching TRBD1 (5 bases). From germline, CDR1 is SEHNR and CDR2 FQNEAQ (reference sequence). The CDR3 has 17 amino acids. Between the trimmed V and J ends, which lost 0 bases and 3 bases, there was a span of 14 bases. Here the CDR3 DNA reads TGTGCCAGCAGCTTAGCCTTACCGGGACTCTCTAATGAAAAACTGTTTTTT. It translates to CASSLALPGLSNEKLFF. Supplemented by reference TRBV7-9 and TRBJ1-4, the full variable domain reads DTGVSQNPRHKITKRGQNVTFRCDPISEHNRLYWYRQTLGQGPEFLTYFQNEAQLEKSRLLSDRFSAERPKGSFSTLEIQRTEQGDSAMYLCASSLALPGLSNEKLFFGSGTQLSVL.

The gene calls are TRBV4-1 and TRBJ1-2; D is undetermined. Germline CDR1 and CDR2: MGHRA and YSYEKL. This CDR3 region has 13 residues. V was trimmed by 1 base and J by 8 bases, leaving 11 bases between them. CDR3 residues: CASSQVDGNGYTF. The CDR3 DNA follows: TGCGCCAGCAGCCAAGTAGACGGGAACGGCTACACCTTC.

The chain joins TRBV7-2 to TRBJ1-1, with 7 nucleotides matching TRBD1. The CDR3 totals 14 residues. The germline V gene encodes CDR1 SGHTA and CDR2 FQGNSA. The junction had 4 bases not matched to a gene; V was cut back by 2 bases and J by 4 bases. CDR3 residues: CASSLRQGVTEAFF. The CDR3 region has the DNA TGTGCCAGCAGCTTAAGACAGGGAGTCACTGAAGCTTTCTTT.

The rearrangement uses TRBV7-2 and TRBJ2-4; TRBD2 aligns across 7 bases. The junction had 13 bases not matched to a gene; V was cut back by 1 base and J by 1 base. The CDR3 has 19 residues. Per germline, CDR1 SGHTA and CDR2 FQGNSA. DNA for the CDR3: TGTGCCAGCAGCTTAGGACTAGCATCTCCGACCCTGGCCAAAAACATTCAGTACTTC. The encoded protein is CASSLGLASPTLAKNIQYF.

This chain uses TRBV20-1 with TRBJ2-3; D is ambiguous. Trimming removed 5 bases from V and 4 bases from J, with 4 bases in between. Germline lookup yields CDR1 DFQATT and CDR2 SNEGSKA (reference sequence). There are 10 residues in the CDR3. The CDR3 spells CSAESDTQYF. CDR3 nucleotides: TGCAGTGCTGAATCAGATACGCAGTATTTT.

This chain uses TRBV30 with TRBJ2-5, with D perhaps matching TRBD1 or TRBD2 (5 bases each). V was pared by 1 base and J by 12 bases, with 12 bases between. The CDR3 spans 11 residues. The germline V gene has CDR1 GTSNPN and CDR2 SVGIG (reference sequence). The CDR3 protein is CAWSEGTIKYF. CDR3 nucleotides: TGTGCCTGGAGTGAAGGGACGATCAAGTACTTC.

The rearrangement uses TRBV5-8 and TRBJ2-5; D ambiguous. Germline values: CDR1 SGHTS, CDR2 YDEGEE. Trimming took 0 bases from V and 2 from J, leaving 8 bases between them. This CDR3 contains 14 residues. CDR3 protein: CASSLALFQETQYF. The CDR3 nucleotides are TGTGCCAGCAGCTTGGCCCTCTTTCAAGAGACCCAGTACTTC.

This clone was found a few times. The chain has TRBV7-9 and TRBJ1-1, with D uncertain. CDR1 SEHNR and CDR2 FQNEAQ come from the germline V gene (reference sequence). Trimming removed 5 bases from V and 0 bases from J, with 7 bases in between. CDR3 length: 13 residues. This chain's CDR3 is CASSRNLNTEAFF. In DNA form, the CDR3 reads TGTGCCAGCAGCAGAAACCTGAACACTGAAGCTTTCTTT.

This rearrangement joins TRBV27 to TRBJ1-2, with TRBD1 matching over 10 bases. Germline lookup yields CDR1 MNHEY and CDR2 SMNVEV (reference sequence). J lost 2 bases, V lost 5 bases, and 5 bases had no gene match. This CDR3 has 15 residues. CDR3 bases: TGTGCCAGCAGTCTTGGACAGGGGGGGAACTATGGCTACACCTTC. Protein sequence: CASSLGQGGNYGYTF.

The rearrangement joins TRBV28 to TRBJ1-5; D is ambiguous. Germline V gene data show CDR1 as MDHEN and CDR2 as SYDVKM. This CDR3 comprises 14 residues. The V end was cut by 1 base, the J end by 1 base, with 5 bases between. DNA of the CDR3: TGTGCCAGCAGTTTATTACAGAGCAATCAGCCCCAGCATTTT. As protein: CASSLLQSNQPQHF.

This chain links TRBV7-2 with TRBJ2-4, with 7 bases identical to TRBD2. The junction had 12 bases not matched to a gene; V was cut back by 5 bases and J by 8 bases. The CDR3 length is 15 residues. CDR1 and CDR2 from the germline V gene are SGHTA and FQGNSA. CDR3: CASSQSLRGRDIQYF. CDR3 nucleotide sequence: TGTGCCAGCAGCCAATCTTTGCGGGGGAGAGACATTCAGTACTTC.

This clone has a handful of counts. The rearrangement joins TRBV18 to TRBJ2-7; D is unclear. The CDR3 is 15 residues long. The ends were cut back, 0 bases at V and 1 base at J, with 10 bases in the middle. In germline, CDR1 is KGHSH, CDR2 LQKENI. DNA for the CDR3: TGTGCCAGCTCACCACCCGGAGACACTTCCTACGAGCAGTACTTC. Its translation is CASSPPGDTSYEQYF.

This chain connects TRBV18 to TRBJ2-4; 10 bases line up with TRBD2. The CDR3 consists of 17 residues. Per the germline V gene, CDR1 is KGHSH and CDR2 is LQKENI. Trimming cost V 5 bases and J 0 bases; bases outside gene matches: 7. The CDR3 is CASSSSGGGLAKNIQYF. The CDR3 bases are TGTGCCAGCTCATCAAGCGGGGGGGGATTAGCCAAAAACATTCAGTACTTC.

V is TRBV5-1 and J is TRBJ2-7, with TRBD2 identical over 7 bases. Germline values: CDR1 SGHRS, CDR2 YFSETQ. The ends lost 4 bases at V and 4 bases at J; junction bases unmatched: 2. The CDR3 is 12 amino acids. The CDR3: CASSRTRYEQYF. The CDR3 DNA reads TGCGCCAGCAGCCGGACTAGGTACGAGCAGTACTTC.

The V gene is TRBV10-3, the J gene TRBJ1-6; D unresolved. Germline V lookup: CDR1 ENHRY, CDR2 SYGVKD. With 8 bases removed from V and 7 bases from J, the gap between germline ends came to 9 bases. There are 12 residues in the CDR3. Written as DNA, the CDR3 is TGTGCCATCCAACAAGGGAATTCACCCCTCCACTTT. Amino acid sequence: CAIQQGNSPLHF.

The J gene is TRBJ2-5, the V gene TRBV19; TRBD1 aligns across 10 bases. The V gene's germline CDR1 is LNHDA and CDR2 SQIVND (reference sequence). The CDR3 is 14 amino acids. The V and J ends lost 4 bases and 5 bases, in that order; junction bases with no gene match: 4. The CDR3 DNA sequence: TGTGCCAGTAGTAATGACAGGGGGCGGGAGACCCAGTACTTC. It yields the protein CASSNDRGRETQYF.

The chain uses TRBV27 and TRBJ1-1; 7 bases are a match to TRBD1. The length of the CDR3 is 15 residues. V was clipped by 0 bases and J by 3 bases; unmatched bases: 4. The germline V gene encodes CDR1 MNHEY and CDR2 SMNVEV (reference sequence). CDR3 residues: CASSLSGQRHTEAFF. DNA of the CDR3: TGTGCCAGCAGTTTATCGGGACAGCGGCACACTGAAGCTTTCTTT.

This clone has just one count. CDR3 sequence: CAISESAGGRGYGYTF. The DNA of the CDR3 is TGTGCCATCAGTGAGTCGGCAGGGGGCAGGGGCTATGGCTACACCTTC. V gene TRBV10-3 combines with J gene TRBJ1-2; 8 positions agree with TRBD1. Unmatched junction bases numbered 7, after V lost 0 bases and J lost 4 bases. Looked up from germline, CDR1 is ENHRY and CDR2 is SYGVKD. This CDR3 is built from 16 residues.

This chain connects TRBV5-1 to TRBJ2-7; 13 bases map to TRBD2. V lost 4 bases, J lost 2 bases, and 6 bases stayed unmatched. Per germline, CDR1 SGHRS and CDR2 YFSETQ. The CDR3 extends over 16 amino acids. The CDR3 reads CASSMGGLAGAYEQYF. The CDR3 DNA is TGCGCCAGCAGCATGGGCGGACTAGCGGGAGCCTACGAGCAGTACTTC.

As to this clone: The junction shows a germline mismatch at one end, possibly a read error. The rearrangement joins TRBV18 to TRBJ2-7; D unclear. Per the germline V gene, CDR1 is KGHSH and CDR2 is LQKENI. This CDR3 is built from 12 residues. The CDR3 DNA sequence: TGTGCCAGCTCCCCGGCCGGTTACGTGCAGTACTTC. Its protein product is CASSPAGYVQYF.

The V call is TRBV7-9, the J call TRBJ2-3; D might be TRBD1 or TRBD2, each matching 5 bases. CDR3 length: 14 amino acids. Between the trimmed V and J ends, which lost 4 bases and 9 bases, there was a span of 17 bases. CDR1 and CDR2 (germline): SEHNR, FQNEAQ (reference sequence). The CDR3, as DNA: TGTGCCAGCAGCTCCCTGACGGGGTGGGGGACGCAGTATTTT. Its translation is CASSSLTGWGTQYF.

The V and J genes are TRBV18 and TRBJ2-5, with 9 positions matching TRBD1. V lost 4 bases, J lost 4 bases, and 19 bases stayed unmatched. The germline V gene has CDR1 KGHSH and CDR2 LQKENI. The CDR3 extends over 19 amino acids. The chain's CDR3 is CASSQVPGQGSGGRETQYF. DNA of the CDR3: TGTGCCAGCTCACAGGTACCGGGACAGGGTTCCGGAGGTCGAGAGACCCAGTACTTC.

The gene calls are TRBV2 and TRBJ1-3; D ambiguous. Germline CDR1 and CDR2: SNHLY and FYNNEI. CDR3 size: 15 residues. Trimming pared 3 bases from V and 0 bases from J, leaving 9 bases between. CDR3 amino acids: CASSETGNSGNTIYF. The CDR3 bases are TGTGCCAGCAGTGAGACGGGGAACTCTGGAAACACCATATATTTT.

This clone was recorded a few times. The chain uses TRBV18 and TRBJ1-1; D is unclear. There are 13 residues in the CDR3. Germline loops: CDR1 KGHSH, CDR2 LQKENI. V was pared by 3 bases and J by 1 base, with 6 bases between. The CDR3 nucleotides read TGTGCCAGCTCACCCGGGCCGAACACTGAAGCTTTCTTT. Amino acid sequence: CASSPGPNTEAFF.

V gene TRBV21-1 combines with J gene TRBJ2-7; the table gives TRBD1 as D, unverified against the DNA. TRBV21-1 is noted as a pseudogene. The CDR3 extends over 16 amino acids. CDR3 nucleotides: TGTGCCAGCAGCCCGTTGCCCGGGACAGGGGTTCACGAGCAGTACTTC. Residues: CASSPLPGTGVHEQYF.

J is TRBJ2-1 and V is TRBV29-1, with 12 bases that match TRBD2. The CDR3 sequence is 14 residues long. CDR1 and CDR2 (germline): SQVTM, ANQGSEA. V was clipped by 5 bases and J by 9 bases; unmatched bases: 8. The CDR3 sequence is CSVIRLAGVPEQFF. Here the CDR3 DNA reads TGCAGCGTTATAAGACTAGCGGGAGTACCTGAGCAGTTCTTC.

The rearrangement joins TRBV5-4 to TRBJ2-7; 10 bases map to TRBD2. CDR3 length equals 14 residues. Per the germline V gene, CDR1 is SGHNT and CDR2 is YYREEE (reference sequence). Losses at the gene ends were 4 bases for V and 0 bases for J; bases not matched to a gene: 1. The CDR3 loop reads CASSGTSASYEQYF. The CDR3 nucleotides read TGTGCCAGCAGCGGGACTAGCGCCTCCTACGAGCAGTACTTC.